This T cell receptor beta chain stems from a study of OX40 agonist ivuxolimab in advanced cancers. Method: immunoSEQ multiplex PCR; TCRdb's copy keeps in-frame clones and lacks some. This table holds 98,000 or so clones, around 90% found once. The junction had 2 bases not matched to a gene; V was cut back by 2 bases and J by 4 bases. Germline V gene sequence: CDR1 SGHDT, CDR2 YYEEEE. The CDR3 is 15 residues long. This sequence joins TRBV5-6 and TRBJ2-1; 11 bases map to TRBD2. The clonotype was recovered from an adult with an advanced solid tumor such as melanoma, head and neck, liver or kidney cancer. Specimen: CD4+ or CD8+ T cells sorted from blood, collected in a trial of the OX40 agonist ivuxolimab. CDR3 amino acids: CASSLGTSGYNEQFF. CDR3 DNA: TGTGCCAGCAGCTTAGGGACTAGCGGATACAATGAGCAGTTCTTC.